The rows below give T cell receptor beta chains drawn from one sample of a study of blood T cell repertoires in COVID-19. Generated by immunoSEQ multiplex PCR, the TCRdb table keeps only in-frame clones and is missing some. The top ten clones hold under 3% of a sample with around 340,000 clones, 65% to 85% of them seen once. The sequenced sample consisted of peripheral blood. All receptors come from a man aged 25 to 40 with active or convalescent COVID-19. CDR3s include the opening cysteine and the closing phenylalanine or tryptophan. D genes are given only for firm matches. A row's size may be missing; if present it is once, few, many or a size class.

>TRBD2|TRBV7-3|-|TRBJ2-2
CASSLIAGALGGELFF
TGTGCCAGCAGCTTAATAGCGGGAGCCTTGGGCGGGGAGCTGTTTTTT
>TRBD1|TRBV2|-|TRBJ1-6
CARQGVDNSPLHF
TGTGCCAGACAGGGGGTCGATAATTCACCCCTCCACTTT
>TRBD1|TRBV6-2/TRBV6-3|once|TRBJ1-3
CASSRDRSSGNTIYF
TGTGCCAGCAGTCGGGACAGGAGCTCTGGAAACACCATATATTTT
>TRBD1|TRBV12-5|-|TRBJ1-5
CASGHSPLLRDRAYSNQPQHF
TGTGCTAGTGGTCATTCCCCACTCCTCCGGGACAGGGCCTATAGCAATCAGCCCCAGCATTTT
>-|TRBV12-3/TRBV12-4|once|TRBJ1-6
CATRQTNSPLHF
TGTGCCACGCGACAGACCAATTCACCCCTCCACTTT
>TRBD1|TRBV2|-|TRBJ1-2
CASRRNRQGAYGYTF
TGTGCCAGCAGACGCAATCGGCAGGGGGCTTATGGCTACACCTTC
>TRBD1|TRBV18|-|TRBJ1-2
CASSPGQDYGYTF
TGTGCCAGCTCACCGGGACAGGACTATGGCTACACCTTC
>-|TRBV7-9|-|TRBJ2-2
CATQTGQTPGELFF
TGTGCCACCCAGACCGGACAAACCCCCGGGGAGCTGTTTTTT
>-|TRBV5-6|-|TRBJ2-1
CASSLGPQGNEQFF
TGTGCCAGCAGCTTGGGGCCCCAGGGCAATGAGCAGTTCTTC
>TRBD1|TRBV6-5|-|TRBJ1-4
CAIYGTGEKLFF
TGTGCCATCTACGGGACAGGGGAAAAACTGTTTTTT
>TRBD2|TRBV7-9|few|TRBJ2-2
CASSFRAGVNTGELFF
TGTGCCAGCAGCTTCCGCGCGGGAGTAAACACCGGGGAGCTGTTTTTT
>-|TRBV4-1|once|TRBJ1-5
CASSQGLGQTNQPQHF
TGCGCCAGCAGCCAAGGCTTAGGACAGACGAATCAGCCCCAGCATTTT
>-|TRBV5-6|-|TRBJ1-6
CASSPRDSPLHF
TGTGCCAGCAGCCCGCGGGATTCACCCCTCCACTTT
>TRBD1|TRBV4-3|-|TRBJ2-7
CASSQTGTDYEQYF
TGCGCCAGCAGCCAGACGGGGACAGACTACGAGCAGTACTTC
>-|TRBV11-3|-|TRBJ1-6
CASSLDSNSPLHF
TGTGCCAGCAGCTTAGACAGTAATTCACCCCTCCACTTT
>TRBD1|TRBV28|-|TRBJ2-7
CASSFGTGLVEQYF
TGTGCCAGCAGTTTCGGGACAGGGTTGGTGGAGCAGTACTTC
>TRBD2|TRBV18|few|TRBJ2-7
CASSPPLTSGYEQYF
TGTGCCAGCTCACCACCTCTGACTAGCGGATACGAGCAGTACTTC
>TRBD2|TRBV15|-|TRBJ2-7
CATRRGTSGRNEQYF
TGTGCCACTAGACGCGGGACTAGCGGGAGAAACGAGCAGTACTTC
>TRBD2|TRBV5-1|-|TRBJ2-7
CASRHGTSGWYEQYF
TGCGCCAGCAGGCACGGGACTAGCGGCTGGTACGAGCAGTACTTC
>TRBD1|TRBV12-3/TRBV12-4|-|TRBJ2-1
CASRPDRGGRFF
TGTGCCAGCAGGCCTGACAGGGGAGGTCGGTTCTTC
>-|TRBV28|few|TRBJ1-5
CASSFGGNQPQHF
TGTGCCAGCAGTTTCGGGGGGAATCAGCCCCAGCATTTT
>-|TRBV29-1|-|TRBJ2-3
CSVYVPGGDTQYF
TGCAGCGTATACGTGCCAGGGGGGGATACGCAGTATTTT
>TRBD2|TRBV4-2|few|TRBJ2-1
CASSQESGTYNEQFF
TGTGCCAGCAGCCAAGAGAGCGGGACCTACAATGAGCAGTTCTTC
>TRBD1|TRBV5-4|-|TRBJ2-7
CASSLATGVPYEQYF
TGTGCCAGCAGCTTGGCGACAGGGGTACCCTACGAGCAGTACTTC
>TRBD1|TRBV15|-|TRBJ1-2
CATSRGTGIYGYTF
TGTGCCACCAGCAGAGGGACAGGGATCTATGGCTACACCTTC
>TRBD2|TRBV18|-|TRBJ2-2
CASSPRTRNTGELFF
TGTGCCAGCTCACCACGGACTAGAAACACCGGGGAGCTGTTTTTT
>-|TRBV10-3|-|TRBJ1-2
CAISPPGVDADYGYTF
TGTGCCATCAGCCCACCGGGGGTCGACGCTGACTATGGCTACACCTTC
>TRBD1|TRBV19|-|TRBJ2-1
CASSIGPRTGSLSWFF
TGTGCCAGTAGTATAGGTCCGAGGACAGGCTCCCTATCGTGGTTCTTC
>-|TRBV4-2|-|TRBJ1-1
CASSQIPGANTEAFF
TGTGCCAGCAGCCAAATCCCAGGGGCGAACACTGAAGCTTTCTTT
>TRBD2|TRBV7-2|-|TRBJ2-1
CASSLLAGGPNEQFF
TGTGCCAGCAGCCTCCTAGCGGGGGGGCCGAATGAGCAGTTCTTC
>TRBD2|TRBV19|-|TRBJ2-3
CASSMSGGELDTQYF
TGTGCCAGTAGTATGAGCGGGGGGGAACTAGATACGCAGTATTTT
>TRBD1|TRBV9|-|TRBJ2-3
CASSPQRSGGSNTDTQYF
TGTGCCAGCAGCCCACAGAGATCAGGGGGAAGTAACACAGATACGCAGTATTTT
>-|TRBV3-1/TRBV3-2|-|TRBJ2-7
CASSRRVGPYEQYF
TGTGCCAGCAGCCGTCGTGTGGGGCCCTACGAGCAGTACTTC
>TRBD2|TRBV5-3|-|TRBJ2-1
CARSGTRLAGDFSSYNEQFF
TGTGCCAGAAGCGGAACACGACTAGCGGGGGACTTCAGCTCCTACAATGAGCAGTTCTTC
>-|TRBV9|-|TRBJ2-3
CASSADISTDTQYF
TGTGCCAGCAGCGCCGACATAAGCACAGATACGCAGTATTTT
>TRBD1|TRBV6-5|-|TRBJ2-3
CASSTQGAFPDTQYF
TGTGCCAGCAGTACACAGGGGGCATTTCCAGATACGCAGTATTTT
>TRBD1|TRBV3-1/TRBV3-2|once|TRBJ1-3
CASSPGTGSGNTIYF
TGTGCCAGCAGCCCAGGGACAGGGTCCGGAAACACCATATATTTT
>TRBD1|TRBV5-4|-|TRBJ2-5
CASSLAGGETQYF
TGTGCCAGCAGCTTGGCAGGGGGAGAGACCCAGTACTTC
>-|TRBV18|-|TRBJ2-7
CASSSTQSYEQYF
TGTGCCAGCTCTTCGACTCAATCCTACGAGCAGTACTTC
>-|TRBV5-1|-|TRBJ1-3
CASSALQGRSGNTIYF
TGCGCCAGCAGCGCCTTACAGGGCCGCTCTGGAAACACCATATATTTT
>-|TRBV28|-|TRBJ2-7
CASSFSAVLGLEQYF
TGTGCCAGCAGTTTTTCAGCCGTCCTAGGACTAGAGCAGTACTTC
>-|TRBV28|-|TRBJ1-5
CASSWPPGGRNQPQHF
TGTGCCAGCAGTTGGCCCCCCGGGGGGCGCAATCAGCCCCAGCATTTT
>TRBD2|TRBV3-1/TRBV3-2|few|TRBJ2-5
CASSRPGLAGAETQYF
TGTGCCAGCAGCCGTCCGGGACTAGCGGGAGCTGAGACCCAGTACTTC
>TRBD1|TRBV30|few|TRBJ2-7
CAWLSKARGSYEQYF
TGTGCCTGGCTCTCGAAGGCCAGGGGGTCCTACGAGCAGTACTTC
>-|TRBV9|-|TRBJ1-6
CASSGGGASPLHF
TGTGCCAGCAGCGGAGGGGGGGCATCACCCCTCCACTTT
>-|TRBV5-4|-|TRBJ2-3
CASSLGAGTSTDTQYF
TGTGCCAGCAGCTTGGGGGCAGGTACTAGCACAGATACGCAGTATTTT
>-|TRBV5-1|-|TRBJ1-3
CASSLASGTDTIYF
TGCGCCAGCAGCTTGGCCAGCGGGACGGACACCATATATTTT
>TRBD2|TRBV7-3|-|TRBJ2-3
CASSPPPLAGGTDTQYF
TGTGCCAGCAGCCCGCCACCCCTAGCGGGAGGCACAGATACGCAGTATTTT
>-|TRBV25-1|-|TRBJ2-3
CASSVSGTDTQYF
TGTGCCAGCAGTGTTTCGGGCACAGATACGCAGTATTTT
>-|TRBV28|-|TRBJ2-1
CASSGAGRAEQFF
TGTGCCAGCAGTGGGGCGGGGCGGGCTGAGCAGTTCTTC